These 29 T cell receptor beta chains came from one sample sequenced in a study of CD8 T cells in ankylosing spondylitis. The study, taken as a whole, reports: What seemed typical of ankylosing spondylitis blood was a TCR beta motif built from fewer than ten highly homologous variants.

These TCRs are of unknown antigen specificity. Each CDR3 protein is one row after TCRdb ran MiXCR on the 5' RACE reads. The sample gives hundreds of thousands of distinct CDR3 sequences, around 26% of which show up once; 0.89% is in the top ten. Sample: blood, either unsorted or a sorted T cell fraction (not recorded which). The receptors were gathered from a male donor with ankylosing spondylitis.

This clonotype was counted between two and nine times. The chain has TRBV5-5 and TRBJ2-7; D gene ambiguous. The CDR3 sequence is 11 residues long. Germline V gene lookup returns CDR1 SGHKS and CDR2 YYEKEE (reference sequence). The germline V and J ends were trimmed by 0 bases and 7 bases, with 5 bases remaining between them. The CDR3 nucleotides read TGTGCCAGCAGCTTGGCCGAGGAGCAGTACTTC. Translating gives CASSLAEEQYF. Variable domain in full (rest from reference TRBV5-5 and TRBJ2-7): DAGVTQSPTHLIKTRGQQVTLRCSPISGHKSVSWYQQVLGQGPQFIFQYYEKEERGRGNFPDRFSARQFPNYSSELNVNALLLGDSALYLCASSLAEEQYFGPGTRLTVT.

The chain is built from TRBV3-1 and TRBJ1-5; maybe TRBD1 (5 bases). The CDR3 length is 13 residues. Germline CDR1 and CDR2: LGHDT and YNNKEL (reference sequence). V was pared by 4 bases and J by 7 bases, with 11 bases between. The CDR3 sequence: CASSLGTAQPQHF. The CDR3 DNA follows: TGTGCCAGCAGCCTCGGGACGGCGCAGCCCCAGCATTTT.

Only a few counts were recorded for this clonotype. This chain uses TRBV7-2 with TRBJ2-7; the D gene is possibly TRBD1 (5 bases). V lost 4 bases, J lost 7 bases, and 17 bases lay in between. CDR1 is SGHTA, CDR2 FQGNSA, per germline. This CDR3 region has 14 residues. The CDR3 protein is CASSSNRLSGEQYF. The CDR3 nucleotides read TGTGCCAGCAGCTCCAACAGGTTGTCAGGGGAGCAGTACTTC.

V and J are TRBV2 and TRBJ2-2; D is possibly TRBD1 (5 bases). The CDR3 is made up of 13 amino acids. The ends were cut back, 2 bases at V and 7 bases at J, with 8 bases in the middle. In germline, CDR1 is SNHLY, CDR2 FYNNEI. CDR3 amino acids: CASSEQGGGELFF. CDR3 DNA sequence: TGTGCCAGCAGTGAACAGGGCGGCGGGGAGCTGTTTTTT.

V is TRBV10-3 and J is TRBJ1-5, with a weak D call TRBD1 (6 bases). CDR1 and CDR2 from the germline V gene are ENHRY and SYGVKD. V was cut by 0 bases and J by 2 bases, with 11 bases left in between. This CDR3 region has 16 residues. This CDR3 is CAISESGGGGNQPQHF. In DNA form, the CDR3 reads TGTGCCATCAGTGAGTCAGGGGGGGGAGGCAATCAGCCCCAGCATTTT.

The J gene is TRBJ2-5, the V gene TRBV11-3; 11 nucleotides align to TRBD2. This CDR3 has 14 residues. V dropped 6 bases and J dropped 3; count of bases not matched to a gene: 3. Germline-derived CDR1 and CDR2 are SGHNT and YENEEA. The CDR3, as DNA: TGTGCCAGCAGGAAGGGACTAGCGGAAGAGACCCAGTACTTC. This gives the protein CASRKGLAEETQYF.

This clonotype has only a few counts. In nucleotides, the CDR3 is TGTGCCAGCAGCTTAATGGCCGCAACTAATGAAAAACTGTTTTTT. Translating it yields CASSLMAATNEKLFF. This chain joins TRBV7-6 and TRBJ1-4; D remains unclear. Deletions cut 2 bases from V and 0 bases from J, with 7 bases between. The CDR3 consists of 15 residues. The germline CDR1 and CDR2 sequences are SGHVS and FNYEAQ.

This clonotype was found once. J is TRBJ2-2 and V is TRBV6-1, with 9 bases that match TRBD1. This CDR3 contains 15 residues. Germline loops: CDR1 MNHNS, CDR2 SASEGT. V shed 8 bases, J shed 1 base, and the junction held 5 bases outside the gene matches. The CDR3 spells CASLLGQGNTGELFF. CDR3 sequence (DNA): TGTGCCAGCCTCCTGGGACAGGGGAACACCGGGGAGCTGTTTTTT.

This clonotype showed up just a few times. This chain joins TRBV6-2 or TRBV6-3 and TRBJ1-2; tentative D call: TRBD1 (6 bases). Germline assignment: CDR1 MNHEY and CDR2 SVGEGT. The CDR3 length is 14 residues. Trimming left V 6 bases short and J 3 bases short, with 14 bases between. The CDR3 loop is CASSSTGFHYGYTF. Here the CDR3 DNA reads TGTGCCAGCAGCTCGACAGGATTTCACTATGGCTACACCTTC.

The chain is built from TRBV3-1 and TRBJ1-6; 7 bases are a match to TRBD1. Germline lookup yields CDR1 LGHDT and CDR2 YNNKEL (reference sequence). CDR3 length: 19 amino acids. Unmatched junction bases numbered 13, after V lost 1 base and J lost 4 bases. The CDR3 DNA is TGTGCCAGCAGCCAAGTTCCAGGGGGTCCCAGGCGTTATAATTCACCCCTCCACTTT. Translation gives CASSQVPGGPRRYNSPLHF.

The chain carries TRBV20-1 and TRBJ1-2, with D unresolved. V was trimmed by 4 bases and J by 1 base, leaving 7 bases between them. Germline V gives CDR1 DFQATT, CDR2 SNEGSKA (reference sequence). This CDR3 is built from 12 residues. CDR3 amino acids: CSATSDNYGYTF. The DNA for the CDR3 is TGCAGTGCTACCTCAGATAACTATGGCTACACCTTC.

The V gene is TRBV7-9, the J gene TRBJ1-2; possibly TRBD1 for D (5 bases). The CDR3 has 15 amino acids. V was shortened by 4 bases and J by 7 bases, with 19 bases between the two germline ends. Germline assignment: CDR1 SEHNR and CDR2 FQNEAQ (reference sequence). For the CDR3, the DNA is TGTGCCAGCAGCTCTGATTCCAGGGTCTTAGGTGGCTACACCTTC. It is translated as CASSSDSRVLGGYTF.

Notes on this clonotype: At one end, the junction sequence differs from germline, possibly due to a read error. The chain recombines TRBV5-6 with TRBJ1-2, with D possibly TRBD1 on 5 matching bases. Per the germline V gene, CDR1 is SGHDT and CDR2 is YYEEEE. There are 14 residues in the CDR3. CDR3 DNA sequence: TGTGCCAGCAGGCAAGGAATCTATTGGGGCCCGGTTGACTTC. Its protein product is CASRQGIYWGPVDF.

The gene calls are TRBV2 and TRBJ2-7, with D possibly being TRBD1 (6 bases). The V end lost 6 bases, the J end lost 2 bases, and 8 bases lay between the germline ends. Germline V lookup: CDR1 SNHLY, CDR2 FYNNEI. The length of the CDR3 is 12 residues. Here the CDR3 DNA reads TGTGCCAGCAGAAGGACAGCCTACGAGCAGTACTTC. Its protein product is CASRRTAYEQYF. Using reference TRBV2 and TRBJ2-7 for the parts outside the CDR3, the full variable domain is EPEVTQTPSHQVTQMGQEVILRCVPISNHLYFYWYRQILGQKVEFLVSFYNNEISEKSEIFDDQFSVERPDGSNFTLKIRSTKLEDSAMYFCASRRTAYEQYFGPGTRLTVT.

The chain joins TRBV15 to TRBJ2-7, with D uncertain. The CDR3 runs to 15 residues. Trimming shortened V by 0 bases and J by 1 base, and 10 bases separated the two germline ends. Germline-derived CDR1 and CDR2 are LNHNV and YYDKDF (reference sequence). The CDR3 nucleotides are TGTGCCACCAGCAGAGATATCAGCGTATCCTACGAGCAGTACGTC. This gives the protein CATSRDISVSYEQYV.

This clonotype has more than one count but fewer than ten. The chain joins TRBV20-1 to TRBJ2-1; D possibly uses TRBD1 or TRBD2 (5 bases each). Between the trimmed V and J ends, which lost 3 bases and 2 bases, there was a span of 11 bases. The CDR3 sequence is 14 residues long. The V gene's germline CDR1 is DFQATT and CDR2 SNEGSKA (reference sequence). The CDR3 is CSASGGGAYNEQFF. The CDR3 DNA is TGCAGTGCTAGTGGGGGTGGAGCCTACAATGAGCAGTTCTTC.

This rearrangement joins TRBV24-1 to TRBJ2-2; D perhaps matches TRBD1 (5 bases). Trimming removed 5 bases at V and 4 bases at J, with 7 bases between. This CDR3 comprises 13 residues. The V gene's germline CDR1 is KGHDR and CDR2 SFDVKD. CDR3 DNA sequence: TGTGCCACCAGTGTGGGGCTCACCGGGGAGCTGTTTTTT. It encodes CATSVGLTGELFF.

This clonotype has a handful of counts. The chain joins TRBV20-1 to TRBJ2-1; 11 bases fit TRBD1. The V gene end was trimmed by 3 bases and the J gene end by 3 bases; junction bases not matched to a gene: 7. This CDR3 region has 16 residues. CDR1 is DFQATT and CDR2 is SNEGSKA in the germline V gene (reference sequence). The CDR3 loop reads CSARDRDRGIYNEQFF. CDR3 bases: TGCAGTGCTAGGGATCGGGACAGGGGGATCTACAATGAGCAGTTCTTC.

In this sample, this clonotype turned up a few times. The gene calls are TRBV4-1 and TRBJ1-2; 8 nucleotides agree with TRBD1. After removal of 5 bases from V and 4 bases from J, the junction contained 6 bases not matched to a gene. The CDR3 length is 14 residues. Germline lookup yields CDR1 MGHRA and CDR2 YSYEKL. CDR3 sequence: CASSAGTGTYGYTF. As DNA, the CDR3 is TGCGCCAGCAGCGCCGGGACAGGCACCTATGGCTACACCTTC.

The chain joins TRBV12-3 or TRBV12-4 to TRBJ1-5; tentative D call: TRBD1 (5 bases). The ends were cut back, 9 bases at V and 1 base at J, with 13 bases in the middle. This CDR3 region has 14 residues. The DNA for the CDR3 is TGTGCCAGTTCGTGGGACGGGAGCAATCAGCCCCAGCATTTT. This gives the protein CASSWDGSNQPQHF.

This clonotype has just a few counts. This chain connects TRBV7-9 to TRBJ2-7; the match to TRBD1 covers 7 bases. From germline, CDR1 is SEHNR and CDR2 FQNEAQ (reference sequence). The CDR3 is 14 residues long. V lost 5 bases to trimming and J lost 3 bases; unmatched junction nucleotides: 7. The CDR3 DNA sequence: TGTGCCAGCAGCCTGGGACAGAAGGTCTACGAGCAGTACTTC. The encoded protein is CASSLGQKVYEQYF. Filled out from reference TRBV7-9 and TRBJ2-7, the complete variable domain reads DTGVSQNPRHKITKRGQNVTFRCDPISEHNRLYWYRQTLGQGPEFLTYFQNEAQLEKSRLLSDRFSAERPKGSFSTLEIQRTEQGDSAMYLCASSLGQKVYEQYFGPGTRLTVT.

The sample holds a few counts of this clonotype. V is TRBV5-6 and J is TRBJ2-7; D is uncertain. The ends were cut back, 4 bases at V and 2 bases at J, with 13 bases in the middle. The germline V gene encodes CDR1 SGHDT and CDR2 YYEEEE. The CDR3 loop spans 14 amino acids. CDR3 loop: CASSENGRPYEQYV. CDR3 bases: TGTGCCAGCAGCGAGAATGGCCGACCCTACGAGCAGTACGTC.

The chain uses TRBV3-1 and TRBJ2-5; tentative D call: TRBD2 (6 bases). Germline-derived CDR1 and CDR2 are LGHDT and YNNKEL (reference sequence). V lost 4 bases and J 7 bases, leaving 13 bases between the germline ends. The CDR3 contains 13 residues. The CDR3 DNA reads as TGTGCCAGCAGCCTCCCTTGGAGGGGGACCCAGTACTTC. Its protein product is CASSLPWRGTQYF.

The chain combines TRBV30 with TRBJ1-5, with no clear D. This CDR3 has 13 residues. V was cut by 5 bases and J by 4 bases, with 12 bases left in between. Per the germline V gene, CDR1 is GTSNPN and CDR2 is SVGIG (reference sequence). Written as DNA, the CDR3 is TGTGCCTGGGAGGGAAGTTGGAATCAGCCCCAGCATTTT. Translated, it gives CAWEGSWNQPQHF. The variable domain in full, with the rest retrieved from reference TRBV30 and TRBJ1-5, is SQTIHQWPATLVQPVGSPLSLECTVEGTSNPNLYWYRQAAGRGLQLLFYSVGIGQISSEVPQNLSASRPQDRQFILSSKKLLLSDSGFYLCAWEGSWNQPQHFGDGTRLSIL.

The CDR3 here is CASSMDGTSVESLYEQYF. CDR3 in DNA: TGTGCCAGTAGTATGGACGGGACTAGCGTCGAATCACTCTACGAGCAGTACTTC. V gene TRBV19 combines with J gene TRBJ2-7; 10 nucleotides align to TRBD2. The CDR3 is 18 residues long. Trimming cost V 3 bases and J 3 bases; bases outside gene matches: 14. CDR1 is LNHDA and CDR2 is SQIVND in the germline V gene (reference sequence).

As concerns this clonotype: A much bigger clone sits one base away, suggesting this may be a read error. V is TRBV5-1 and J is TRBJ2-1; TRBD1 agrees at 7 bases. CDR3 length equals 15 residues. Looked up from germline, CDR1 is SGHRS and CDR2 is YFSETQ. The CDR3 bases are TGCGCCGGCAGCTTGGAGGCCAGGGGGACGGATGAGCAGTTCTTC. Translated: CAGSLEARGTDEQFF. The variable domain in full, with the rest retrieved from reference TRBV5-1 and TRBJ2-1, is KAGVTQTPRYLIKTRGQQVTLSCSPISGHRSVSWYQQTPGQGLQFLFEYFSETQRNKGNFPGRFSGRQFSNSRSEMNVSTLELGDSALYLCAGSLEARGTDEQFFGPGTRLTVL.

This chain uses TRBV7-2 with TRBJ2-2; D is unresolved. Trimming left V 7 bases short and J 4 bases short, with 16 bases between. Germline assignment: CDR1 SGHTA and CDR2 FQGNSA. The CDR3 is 15 residues long. The CDR3 reads CASTRRARTTGELFF. The CDR3, as DNA: TGTGCCAGCACCCGACGGGCCAGAACCACCGGGGAGCTGTTTTTT.

V gene TRBV6-5 combines with J gene TRBJ1-1, with D unresolved. The V and J ends lost 0 bases and 4 bases respectively, with 6 bases between them. Germline V gene sequence: CDR1 MNHEY, CDR2 SVGAGI. CDR3 length: 13 amino acids. The CDR3 DNA is TGTGCCAGCAGTTACTCAGGCTTCACTGAAGCTTTCTTT. It is translated as CASSYSGFTEAFF.

This clonotype was counted only a few times. The junction differs from germline at one of its ends, possibly a read error. The chain links TRBV7-9 to TRBJ2-2; TRBD2 aligns across 8 bases. The CDR3 is made up of 17 amino acids. The germline gives CDR1 SEHNR, CDR2 FQNEAQ (reference sequence). In DNA, the CDR3 is TGTGTCAGCAGCCTCGGTTTGGATAGCGGGGTCACCGGGGAGCTGTTTTTT. Residues: CVSSLGLDSGVTGELFF.